This TCR beta chain was observed in a study of T cells after yellow fever vaccination (dated by TCRdb to 2018 to 2020). Background on the whole study: The SMART-Seq v4 Ultra Low Input RNA kit was used to prepare libraries from fractions with low cell numbers. To track T-cell clones before and after primary and booster YFV17D yellow fever vaccination, bulk TCR alpha and beta repertoires were sequenced longitudinally. Two healthy male donors, one aged 18 to 29 and one aged 30 to 40 years, were included in the cohort. Bulk PBMC replicates and cell subsets were isolated from blood drawn at multiple timepoints before and after both primary and secondary immunization.

The intended sense of this specimen's treatment or condition label: live attenuated yellow fever vaccine strain. Two biological replicates of bulk PBMCs were collected at each blood-draw timepoint. A standard Ficoll-Paque protocol was used to isolate PBMCs from peripheral blood. RNA was extracted with TriZol from bulk PBMCs, CD4 and CD8 fractions, and dextramer-positive and dextramer-negative fractions. The cysteine opens and the phenylalanine closes a CDR3 of 14 amino acids. The only DNA kept is the CDR3, 42 bases in frame from the first base. Unmatched junction bases come to 7, with V trimmed by 8 bases and J by 5 bases. CDR1 and CDR2 are drawn from the germline V gene: MGHRA, YSYEKL. A remark on this clonotype: Its cognate antigen has yet to be identified. No much larger clone is present one base from it, and per-base qualities are unavailable.

Broader findings and caveats from the paper: Because only a couple of donors were included in the study, the extent to which the findings can be generalized is limited. The secondary T-cell response was weaker than the primary response but faster, peaking on day 5 instead of day 15. A small fraction of clonotypes appeared in both the CD4 and CD8 compartments, likely as a result of convergent recombination. FACS-sorted repertoires could contain abundant contaminating clonotypes from the bulk population, so computational filtering was required. Most clones expanded after primary vaccination were re-detected after the booster (approximately 96% of CD4 and around 88% of CD8), suggesting broad memory maintenance.

TCR cDNA was synthesized by 5'RACE template switching, through which a universal primer site and unique molecular identifiers were introduced. Priming of cDNA synthesis was performed from both the TCR alpha and TCR beta constant segments. Library amplification involved two PCR steps, and the second step added sample barcodes and sequencing adapters. Sequencing of libraries was performed on Illumina HiSeq 2500 (2x100 bp) or NovaSeq (2x150 bp). On the study's bioinformatics: Reads were demultiplexed and collapsed into UMI consensus sequences with MIGEC, and V(D)J alignment was performed with MiXCR. Vaccine-responding clonotypes were defined with edgeR using replicate PBMC samples, requiring FDR below 0.01 and a log2 fold change above 5 up to day 15. CD4 or CD8 identity was assigned to each bulk clonotype according to whether the clonotype was present at higher abundance in the sequenced CD4 repertoire or the sequenced CD8 repertoire. TCRdb redid the processing of the public reads, applying fastp at Q25 and MiXCR, and retained in-frame beta chains. Each record represents a unique CDR3 protein, reported with the most common genes and DNA among its rows. The V and J calls shown here were made by TCRdb, not taken from the authors' results. In all, the sample holds under 600,000 distinct CDR3 sequences, and around a fifth of those were seen once. Approximately 16% of the sample lies in the top ten.

The chain is encoded by TRBV4-1 joined to TRBJ2-3, and 10 junctional nucleotides match TRBD2. Here the sequenced sample was PBMCs, taken approximately 20 days after the first yellow fever vaccination. This receptor was taken from a man between 18 and 35 years old who received the YFV17D yellow fever vaccine. The CDR3 protein: CASWSGGARDTQYF. The DNA sequence follows: TGCGCCAGCTGGAGCGGGGGGGCAAGAGATACGCAGTATTTT.